One sample yielded the 7 T cell receptor beta chains listed below, sequenced in a study of T cells expressing NK-cell markers. TCRdb derives one entry per CDR3 protein from the 5' RACE reads, leaving out DNA. Here the sample table reports 500,000 or so distinct CDR3 sequences. Sequences were obtained from blood T cells: a sorted CD56 or NKG2C T cell subset, CD4+ or CD8+ T cells, or bulk PBMC T cells (not recorded which). Receptors were obtained from a young man in good health.

The V gene is TRBV20-1, the J gene TRBJ1-5; there is no DNA to check the TCRdb D call of TRBD1. The CDR3 sequence is 18 residues long. Looked up from germline, CDR1 is DFQATT and CDR2 is SNEGSKA (reference sequence). The chain's CDR3 is CSASGQFTGTAKNQPQHF.

The chain employs TRBV20-1 and TRBJ2-6. Per the germline V gene, CDR1 is DFQATT and CDR2 is SNEGSKA (reference sequence). The CDR3 covers 17 residues. This CDR3 is CSARDQLSRSGANVLTF.

The chain carries TRBV7-3 and TRBJ2-1; TCRdb calls TRBD1, which cannot be checked without DNA. There are 14 residues in the CDR3. Per germline, CDR1 SGHTA and CDR2 FQGTGA. The CDR3 protein is CASSPGGVYNEQFF.

The chain links TRBV11-2 to TRBJ2-3; TCRdb returns TRBD1, unconfirmable since there is no DNA. Germline-derived CDR1 and CDR2 are SGHAT and FQNNGV. This CDR3 is 16 amino acids long. CDR3 sequence: CASSVRGGGSEDTQYF.

V usage is TRBV20-1 and J usage is TRBJ2-7; as DNA is missing, the TRBD1 call by TCRdb cannot be tested. Germline V gives CDR1 DFQATT, CDR2 SNEGSKA (reference sequence). The length of the CDR3 is 14 residues. The CDR3 protein is CSARGIQGPYEQYF.

This CDR3 is CSATEQGLNYGYTF. This chain links TRBV20-1 with TRBJ1-2; TCRdb reports TRBD1, a call that lacks DNA to check it against. Germline loops: CDR1 DFQATT, CDR2 SNEGSKA (reference sequence). The CDR3 length is 14 residues.

CDR3 protein: CSAWTGLGYTF. This chain links TRBV20-1 with TRBJ1-2; the TCRdb D gene call, TRBD1, has no DNA to confirm it. Per the germline V gene, CDR1 is DFQATT and CDR2 is SNEGSKA (reference sequence). This CDR3 region has 11 residues.